This T cell receptor beta chain appears in the sequencing data of a study of blood T cells in healthy people across ages. Per-sample PBMC isolation yielded at least 6.5 million cells. Total RNA, at least 6 micrograms per sample, came from PBMCs. With respect to this clonotype: Its specificity is unknown.

This CDR3 spans 11 amino acids. V was pared by 6 bases and J by 6 bases, with 7 bases between. Looked up from germline, CDR1 is MNHNS and CDR2 is SASEGT. Study-level points and caveats: In long-lived donors, naive CD4+ cell counts and diversity exceeded those of aged donors.

Combining a sample-barcoded 5' primer with a J-beta primer mix, a second PCR ran for 7 to 11 cycles. A single record per CDR3 protein comes from TCRdb applying MiXCR to the 5' RACE reads. Here the sample spans about 970,000 distinct CDR3 sequences, just over 50% being singletons. Sample: blood. The TCR sequence derives from a woman aged 60-70 years in good health. The V and J genes are TRBV6-1 and TRBJ2-3; D uncertain. In DNA, the CDR3 is TGTGCCAGCAGGTATGGCGATACGCAGTATTTT. This sequence encodes CASRYGDTQYF.